Shown below are 25 T cell receptor beta chains from a single sample sequenced in a study of blood T cell repertoires in COVID-19. Generated by immunoSEQ multiplex PCR, the TCRdb table keeps only in-frame clones and is missing some. Of approximately 92,000 clones in the sample, about 83% were seen once. The sequencing sample was made of peripheral blood. These receptors came from a woman aged 60 to 75 with COVID-19, enrolled during active disease.

J is TRBJ1-6 and V is TRBV11-2; weak D call: TRBD1 (5 bases). The CDR3 covers 15 residues. V was trimmed by 1 base and J by 3 bases, leaving 7 bases between them. Germline loops: CDR1 SGHAT, CDR2 FQNNGV. The CDR3 DNA is TGTGCCAGCAGCTTAGTGGGGGGCTATAATTCACCCCTCCACTTT. This encodes CASSLVGGYNSPLHF.

This clone was detected a few times. CDR3 sequence reads: CAIDAPRQGEGTYEQYF. The CDR3, as DNA: TGTGCCATCGACGCCCCACGACAGGGCGAGGGGACCTACGAGCAGTACTTC. The chain links TRBV7-9 to TRBJ2-7; 7 bases are a match to TRBD1. The CDR3 consists of 17 residues. Germline values: CDR1 SEHNR, CDR2 FQNEAQ (reference sequence). V shed 10 bases, J shed 2 bases, and the junction held 20 bases outside the gene matches. The variable domain in full, completed from reference TRBV7-9 and TRBJ2-7, reads DTGVSQNPRHKITKRGQNVTFRCDPISEHNRLYWYRQTLGQGPEFLTYFQNEAQLEKSRLLSDRFSAERPKGSFSTLEIQRTEQGDSAMYLCAIDAPRQGEGTYEQYFGPGTRLTVT.

As concerns this clone: A junction end diverges from the germline sequence, so it may reflect a read error. This sequence joins TRBV29-1 and TRBJ1-2, with 7 bases lining up with TRBD1. CDR1 and CDR2 from the germline V gene are SQVTM and ANQGSEA. CDR3 length: 13 residues. The CDR3 protein is CSVEDRADYGYTF. The CDR3 coding sequence is TGCAGCGTCGAAGACAGGGCGGACTATGGCTACACCTTC.

The chain uses TRBV27 and TRBJ2-7, with D tentatively TRBD1 (5 bases). The CDR3 contains 13 residues. Trimming shortened V by 5 bases and J by 7 bases, and 15 bases separated the two germline ends. The V gene's germline CDR1 is MNHEY and CDR2 SMNVEV (reference sequence). CDR3 protein: CASSNFQGLEQYF. The CDR3 DNA is TGTGCCAGCAGTAACTTCCAGGGTTTGGAGCAGTACTTC.

The gene calls are TRBV13 and TRBJ1-6; 8 bases are shared with TRBD1. The CDR3 loop spans 13 amino acids. Germline CDR1 reads PRHDT; CDR2 reads FYEKMQ (reference sequence). V gave up 6 bases and J gave up 9 bases; unmatched junction bases: 4. The CDR3 sequence: CASSGQGGSPLHF. In nucleotides, the CDR3 is TGTGCCAGCAGTGGACAGGGAGGTTCACCCCTCCACTTT.

This clone has just one count. The chain combines TRBV9 with TRBJ1-5; 8 bases agree with TRBD1. The CDR3 covers 18 residues. The germline gives CDR1 SGDLS, CDR2 YYNGEE. The J segment lost 2 bases and the V segment lost 0 bases, leaving 10 bases of the junction unmatched. DNA of the CDR3: TGTGCCAGCAGCGTAGGGGCAGGGGGCACTGGAGGCAATCAGCCCCAGCATTTT. Translating gives CASSVGAGGTGGNQPQHF.

This chain uses TRBV5-1 with TRBJ1-1; tentatively, D is TRBD1 (5 bases). Per the germline V gene, CDR1 is SGHRS and CDR2 is YFSETQ. There are 14 residues in the CDR3. V was trimmed by 0 bases and J by 5 bases, leaving 11 bases between them. The CDR3: CASSLDRGRTEAFF. The CDR3 DNA reads TGCGCCAGCAGCTTGGACCGGGGGAGGACTGAAGCTTTCTTT.

The rearrangement joins TRBV11-2 to TRBJ2-7; TRBD1 aligns across 10 bases. Germline values: CDR1 SGHAT, CDR2 FQNNGV. The CDR3 is 16 amino acids. V gave up 6 bases and J gave up 7 bases; unmatched junction bases: 15. The CDR3 bases are TGTGCCAGCAGGGCGAACCGGGACAGGGGATGGAGAGAGCAGTACTTC. This translates into CASRANRDRGWREQYF.

The chain has TRBV12-3 or TRBV12-4 and TRBJ1-2, with 8 bases identical to TRBD1. The CDR3 is 13 residues long. The junction had 3 bases not matched to a gene; V was cut back by 5 bases and J by 4 bases. The CDR3 coding sequence is TGTGCCAGCAGTCGGACAGGGAGCTATGGCTACACCTTC. It encodes CASSRTGSYGYTF.

This chain links TRBV9 with TRBJ2-1; TRBD1 matches at 8 bases. The CDR3 is 16 amino acids. Trimming took 0 bases from V and 7 from J; bases not matched to a gene: 9. Germline values: CDR1 SGDLS, CDR2 YYNGEE. The CDR3 loop reads CASSVVGDRPTNEQFF. In nucleotides, the CDR3 is TGTGCCAGCAGCGTAGTGGGGGACAGGCCCACTAATGAGCAGTTCTTC.

The chain joins TRBV19 to TRBJ2-1, with 11 bases fitting TRBD1. Germline V gene data show CDR1 as LNHDA and CDR2 as SQIVND (reference sequence). CDR3 length: 17 residues. J was trimmed by 7 bases and V by 5 bases; bases with no gene match: 13. In nucleotides, the CDR3 is TGTGCCAGTAGTCTACAAACCGGGACAGGGGGAAGAAATGAGCAGTTCTTC. Amino acids: CASSLQTGTGGRNEQFF.

The chain recombines TRBV7-2 with TRBJ1-5, with D possibly TRBD1 on 6 matching bases. Germline CDR1 is SGHTA and CDR2 is FQGNSA. Trimming left V 0 bases short and J 7 bases short, with 13 bases between. This CDR3 is built from 15 residues. CDR3 bases: TGTGCCAGCAGCTTAGCTGGACAGTCGCGGCAGCCCCAGCATTTT. It encodes CASSLAGQSRQPQHF.

J is TRBJ1-2 and V is TRBV6-2 or TRBV6-3; TRBD1 matches at 7 bases. The trim removed 5 bases at V and 7 bases at J, leaving 25 bases unmatched. The CDR3 spans 19 residues. CDR1 is MNHEY, CDR2 SVGEGT, per germline. The CDR3 loop is CASSQIVPQSRETGSGYTF. In DNA, the CDR3 is TGTGCCAGCAGTCAGATTGTTCCCCAGAGCCGCGAGACAGGGAGTGGCTACACCTTC.

The chain couples TRBV5-1 to TRBJ2-1; the match to TRBD2 covers 9 bases. V lost 4 bases, J lost 8 bases, and 10 bases stayed unmatched. The CDR3 totals 15 residues. CDR1 SGHRS and CDR2 YFSETQ come from the germline V gene. This CDR3 is CASSPGTSHGDEQFF. DNA of the CDR3: TGCGCCAGCAGCCCCGGGACTAGCCATGGGGATGAGCAGTTCTTC.

V gene TRBV6-1 combines with J gene TRBJ1-1; maybe TRBD1 (5 bases). This CDR3 has 15 amino acids. Germline values: CDR1 MNHNS, CDR2 SASEGT. Trimming stripped 3 bases from V and 9 bases from J, with 20 bases between. This CDR3 is CASSDPRQGLRKAFF. The DNA for the CDR3 is TGTGCCAGCAGTGACCCTAGGCAGGGTTTGAGGAAAGCTTTCTTT.

The gene calls are TRBV9 and TRBJ1-1, with D possibly TRBD1 on 5 matching bases. The germline V gene has CDR1 SGDLS and CDR2 YYNGEE. The CDR3 sequence is 14 residues long. The germline V and J ends were trimmed by 0 bases and 0 bases, with 6 bases remaining between them. The CDR3 loop is CASSVGTMNTEAFF. Here the CDR3 DNA reads TGTGCCAGCAGCGTAGGGACAATGAACACTGAAGCTTTCTTT.

This clone was observed a single time. The rearrangement links TRBV14 to TRBJ1-2, with a tentative D call TRBD1 (6 bases). Looked up from germline, CDR1 is SGHDN and CDR2 is FVKESK. The ends were cut back, 8 bases at V and 0 bases at J, with 13 bases in the middle. CDR3 size: 14 residues. CDR3 DNA sequence: TGTGCCAGCCAGGGGCAGAGGGCTAACTATGGCTACACCTTC. Translating gives CASQGQRANYGYTF.

The chain combines TRBV6-5 with TRBJ2-7; 13 bases match TRBD2. CDR1 is MNHEY, CDR2 SVGAGI, per germline. The CDR3 totals 14 residues. With V trimmed by 5 bases and J by 4 bases, 2 bases remained unmatched. CDR3 in amino acids: CASSTSGGGYEQYF. The CDR3, as DNA: TGTGCCAGCAGTACTAGCGGGGGGGGTTACGAGCAGTACTTC.

J is TRBJ2-1 and V is TRBV5-4; TRBD2 aligns across 9 bases. The J segment lost 12 bases and the V segment lost 4 bases, leaving 14 bases of the junction unmatched. Germline CDR1 reads SGHNT; CDR2 reads YYREEE (reference sequence). The length of the CDR3 is 15 residues. CDR3 residues: CASSSSGGVTMRQFF. Here the CDR3 DNA reads TGTGCCAGCAGCAGTAGCGGGGGAGTTACAATGAGGCAGTTCTTC.

The rearrangement joins TRBV2 to TRBJ2-2, with 8 bases identical to TRBD2. Germline trimming cut 8 bases from V and 6 bases from J; bases unmatched to any gene: 2. CDR3 size: 12 residues. Germline V gene sequence: CDR1 SNHLY, CDR2 FYNNEI. CDR3 DNA: TGTGCCAGCGTTAGCGGGGCCGGGGAGCTGTTTTTT. Amino acids: CASVSGAGELFF.

This CDR3 reads CASSLTGNGEKLFF. The DNA for the CDR3 is TGTGCCAGCAGCTTGACAGGGAATGGTGAAAAACTGTTTTTT. This chain connects TRBV5-6 to TRBJ1-4; maybe TRBD1 (6 bases). Germline CDR1 and CDR2: SGHDT and YYEEEE. The CDR3 has 14 residues. V gave up 1 base and J gave up 7 bases, with 11 bases separating them.

This chain connects TRBV6-2 or TRBV6-3 to TRBJ1-2; no reliable D call. V dropped 2 bases and J dropped 4 bases, with 8 bases sitting between them. The CDR3 consists of 13 residues. Germline CDR1 reads MNHEY; CDR2 reads SVGEGT. The CDR3 DNA reads as TGTGCCAGCAGTTACGGGCACCCCTATGGCTACACCTTC. Amino acids: CASSYGHPYGYTF.

V usage is TRBV6-2 or TRBV6-3 and J usage is TRBJ1-1; D uncertain. CDR3 length equals 15 residues. Germline V lookup: CDR1 MNHEY, CDR2 SVGEGT. The V gene lost 4 bases and the J gene lost 1 base, with 13 bases spanning the gap. CDR3 in amino acids: CASSSITDGNTEAFF. DNA for the CDR3: TGTGCCAGCAGTTCAATAACAGACGGGAACACTGAAGCTTTCTTT.

The CDR3 bases are TGCGCCAGCAGCTTGGGCGGCCATGAGCAGTTCTTC. This translates into CASSLGGHEQFF. The rearrangement links TRBV5-1 to TRBJ2-1; D is uncertain. The V end lost 0 bases, the J end lost 8 bases, and 6 bases lay between the germline ends. The CDR3 runs to 12 residues. Looked up from germline, CDR1 is SGHRS and CDR2 is YFSETQ. Supplemented by reference TRBV5-1 and TRBJ2-1, the full variable domain reads KAGVTQTPRYLIKTRGQQVTLSCSPISGHRSVSWYQQTPGQGLQFLFEYFSETQRNKGNFPGRFSGRQFSNSRSEMNVSTLELGDSALYLCASSLGGHEQFFGPGTRLTVL.

The chain recombines TRBV7-2 with TRBJ2-7; TRBD1 agrees at 7 bases. Trimming cost V 6 bases and J 3 bases; bases outside gene matches: 5. Germline assignment: CDR1 SGHTA and CDR2 FQGNSA. The CDR3 runs 13 residues. CDR3 coding DNA: TGTGCCAGCAGTCGGGACAGAAGCTACGAGCAGTACTTC. Translating gives CASSRDRSYEQYF.